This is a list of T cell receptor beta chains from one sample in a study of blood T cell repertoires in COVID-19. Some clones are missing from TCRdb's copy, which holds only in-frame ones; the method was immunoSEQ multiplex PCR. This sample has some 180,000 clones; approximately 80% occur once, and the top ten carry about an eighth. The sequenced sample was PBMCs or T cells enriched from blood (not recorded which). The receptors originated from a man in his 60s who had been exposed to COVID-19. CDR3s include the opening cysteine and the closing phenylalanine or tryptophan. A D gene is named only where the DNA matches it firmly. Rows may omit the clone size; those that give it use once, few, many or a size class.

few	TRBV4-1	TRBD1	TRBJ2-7	TGCGCCAGCAGCCAAGAAAAACAGGGGGACACCTACGAGCAGTACTTC	CASSQEKQGDTYEQYF
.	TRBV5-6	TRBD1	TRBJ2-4	TGTGCCAGCAGCTTGGAAGGGGGCGCCAAAAACATTCAGTACTTC	CASSLEGGAKNIQYF
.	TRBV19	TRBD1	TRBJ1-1	TGTGCCAGTAGTCCCCCTAGACAGGGGAACACTGAAGCTTTCTTT	CASSPPRQGNTEAFF
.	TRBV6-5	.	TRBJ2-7	TGTGCCAGCAGCGCCAACTTGGGAGGGCAGTACTTC	CASSANLGGQYF
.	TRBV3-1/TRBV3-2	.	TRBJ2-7	TGTGCCAGCAGCCCGGTACGCATGAGCTACGAGCAGTACTTC	CASSPVRMSYEQYF
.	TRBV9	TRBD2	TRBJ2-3	TGTGCCAGCAGCGCGGGAAGCGGGACGAGCACAGATACGCAGTATTTT	CASSAGSGTSTDTQYF
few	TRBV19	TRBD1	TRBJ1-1	TGTGCCAGTACCAGGACAGGGGAGGTTGGTGAAGCTTTCTTT	CASTRTGEVGEAFF
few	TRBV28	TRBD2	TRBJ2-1	TGTGCCAGCAGTTTATTGGGACTAGCATCAAGTGAGCAGTTCTTC	CASSLLGLASSEQFF
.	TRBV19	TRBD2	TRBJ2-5	TGTGCCAGTAGTATCCCAGTCGGGACTAGCGGGCAAGAGACCCAGTACTTC	CASSIPVGTSGQETQYF
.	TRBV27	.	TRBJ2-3	TGTGCCAGCAGTTTGGCCGATACGCAGTATTTT	CASSLADTQYF
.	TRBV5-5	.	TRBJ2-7	TGTGCCAGCAGCCGGTCCTACGAGCAGTACTTC	CASSRSYEQYF
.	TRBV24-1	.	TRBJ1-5	TGTGCCACCAGTGACCCGAATCAGGGATTCAATCAGCCCCAGCATTTT	CATSDPNQGFNQPQHF
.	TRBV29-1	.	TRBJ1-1	TGCAGCGTTGGAGGGAAACTTAACACTGAAGCTTTCTTT	CSVGGKLNTEAFF
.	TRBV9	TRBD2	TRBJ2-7	TGTGCCAGCAGCCTTGGGACTAGCGGGATCTACGAGCAGTACTTC	CASSLGTSGIYEQYF
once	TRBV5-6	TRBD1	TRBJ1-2	TGTGCCAGCAGCTTGGGACAGGGGGCGAGGGCGGGCTACACCTTC	CASSLGQGARAGYTF
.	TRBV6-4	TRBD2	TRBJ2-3	TGTGCCAGCAGTGTGGCAGCGGGGAGCACAGATACGCAGTATTTT	CASSVAAGSTDTQYF
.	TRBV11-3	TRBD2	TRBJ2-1	TGTGCCAGCAGCTTAGAGCTAGCGGGGGGTGGGCAGTTCTTC	CASSLELAGGGQFF
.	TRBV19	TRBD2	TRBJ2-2	TGTGCCAGTAGTATCAGCGGGGCCAACACCGGGGAGCTGTTTTTT	CASSISGANTGELFF
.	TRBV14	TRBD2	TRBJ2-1	TGTGCCAGCAGCCGAGTAAGACTAGCGGGAGGGTCCAATGAGCAGTTCTTC	CASSRVRLAGGSNEQFF
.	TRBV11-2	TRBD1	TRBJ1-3	TGTGCCAGCAGCTTACTAAGGGGGCGTACTGGAAACACCATATATTTT	CASSLLRGRTGNTIYF
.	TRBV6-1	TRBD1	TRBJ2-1	TGTGCCAGCAGTGAAAGTCTTGGGACAGGGGGCGCGGGGAATGAGCAGTTCTTC	CASSESLGTGGAGNEQFF
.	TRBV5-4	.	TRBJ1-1	TGTGCCAGCAGCTTGGCCGGGGTGGAGAGCACTGAAGCTTTCTTT	CASSLAGVESTEAFF
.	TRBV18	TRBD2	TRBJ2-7	TGTGCCAGCTCACCAGGACTAGCGGCCTCCTACGAGCAGTACTTC	CASSPGLAASYEQYF
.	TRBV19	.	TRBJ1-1	TGTGCCAGTAGTGTGGGCCAGTTGAACACTGAAGCTTTCTTT	CASSVGQLNTEAFF
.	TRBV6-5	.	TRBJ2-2	TGTGCCAGCAGTTACTCAGAGGGAACCGGGGAGCTGTTTTTT	CASSYSEGTGELFF
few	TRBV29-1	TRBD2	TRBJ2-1	TGCAGCGTGACCCTCCTGGGGGGGTTGGGTGAGCAGTTCTTC	CSVTLLGGLGEQFF
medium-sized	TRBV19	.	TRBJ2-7	TGTGCCAGTAGCTCCCGGGTGTTTTACGAGCAGTACTTC	CASSSRVFYEQYF
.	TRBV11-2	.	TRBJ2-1	TGTGCCAGCAGCCGCCCCGGGATCCTTGGGCAGTTCTTC	CASSRPGILGQFF
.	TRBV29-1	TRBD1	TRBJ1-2	TGCAGCGTTGAAGACCAGGGGGTACCCAATGGCTACACCTTC	CSVEDQGVPNGYTF
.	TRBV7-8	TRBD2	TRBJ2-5	TGTGCCAGCAGCCCGAGGAGTAGCGGGAGGAAAGAGACCCAGTACTTC	CASSPRSSGRKETQYF
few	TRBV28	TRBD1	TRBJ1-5	TGTGCCGCCGGACAGGGGACTAATCAGCCCCAGCATTTT	CAAGQGTNQPQHF
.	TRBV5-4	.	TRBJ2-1	TGTGCCAGCAGCTTGGAACTGACGAGGTCCTACAATGAGCAGTTCTTC	CASSLELTRSYNEQFF
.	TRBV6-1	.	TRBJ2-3	TGTGCCAGCAGTGAAACATTAGCTAGCACAGATACGCAGTATTTT	CASSETLASTDTQYF
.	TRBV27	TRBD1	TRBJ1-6	TGTGCCAGCAGTTACACAGGGGTGGGGAATTCACCCCTCCACTTT	CASSYTGVGNSPLHF
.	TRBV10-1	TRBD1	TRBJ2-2	TGCGCCAGCAGTTACAGGGGGAACACCGGGGAGCTGTTTTTT	CASSYRGNTGELFF
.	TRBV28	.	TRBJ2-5	TGTGCCAGCAGTTTAACGGGGAACCAAGAGACCCAGTACTTC	CASSLTGNQETQYF
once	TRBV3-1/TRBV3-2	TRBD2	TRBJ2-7	TGTGCCAGCAGCCAAAGGGCTAGCGGCTCCTACGAGCAGTACTTC	CASSQRASGSYEQYF
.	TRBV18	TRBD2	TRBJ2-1	TGTGCCAGCTCACAAGGGACTAGCCCCTACAATGAGCAGTTCTTC	CASSQGTSPYNEQFF
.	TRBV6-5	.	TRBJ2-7	TGTGCCAGCAGCCTTGGACTTAGCTCCTACGAGCAGTACTTC	CASSLGLSSYEQYF
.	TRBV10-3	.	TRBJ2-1	TGTGCCATCAGTGACCCCGAACGGGAGACTTACAATGAGCAGTTCTTC	CAISDPERETYNEQFF
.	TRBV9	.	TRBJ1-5	TGTGCCACCGATCAGGGGAAGGGCAATCAGCCCCAGCATTTT	CATDQGKGNQPQHF
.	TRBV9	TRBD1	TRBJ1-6	TGTGCCAGCAGCGCGGGGACAGCCAATTCACCCCTCCACTTT	CASSAGTANSPLHF
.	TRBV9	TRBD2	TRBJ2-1	TGTGCCAGCAGCGTATATGCCACTAGCGGGCTCGGAAGCTCCTACAATGAGCAGTTCTTC	CASSVYATSGLGSSYNEQFF
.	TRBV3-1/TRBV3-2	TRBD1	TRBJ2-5	TGTGCCAGCAGCTATCGACAGGGCCAAGAGACCCAGTACTTC	CASSYRQGQETQYF
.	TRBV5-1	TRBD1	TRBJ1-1	TGCGCCAGCAGCTTGGAAGGGACAGGGGGTCTAGGGACTGAAGCTTTCTTT	CASSLEGTGGLGTEAFF
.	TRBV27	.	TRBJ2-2	TGTGCCAGCAGTTTTGGGCGGAGCGGCCCTACGTACACCGGGGAGCTGTTTTTT	CASSFGRSGPTYTGELFF
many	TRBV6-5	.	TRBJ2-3	TGTGCCAGCAGTCATGGGGGGTTCCCGGATACGCAGTATTTT	CASSHGGFPDTQYF
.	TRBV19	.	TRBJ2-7	TGTGCCAGTAGTATAGTTGGGAGCTACGAGCAGTACTTC	CASSIVGSYEQYF
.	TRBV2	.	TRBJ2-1	TGTGCCAGCAGTCTCCGCGGAGGTACGGGCCCTCTAAATGAGCAGTTCTTC	CASSLRGGTGPLNEQFF
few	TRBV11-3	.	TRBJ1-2	TGTGCCAGCAGCTTAGATCTATTAGGCACAGGGCATGGCTACACCTTC	CASSLDLLGTGHGYTF
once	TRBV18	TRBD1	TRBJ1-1	TGTGCCAGCTCACCTTTGGGACAGAGAAAATCGGGGGACACTGAAGCTTTCTTT	CASSPLGQRKSGDTEAFF
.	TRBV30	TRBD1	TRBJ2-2	TGTGCCTGGAGTGTACCGGGCTCGGGGACAGGTCTTTCCGGGGAGCTGTTTTTT	CAWSVPGSGTGLSGELFF
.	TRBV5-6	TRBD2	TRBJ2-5	TGTGCCAGCAGCTTGCATTTAGCGGGAGGGGGACTAGGAGAGACCCAGTACTTC	CASSLHLAGGGLGETQYF
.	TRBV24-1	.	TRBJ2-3	TGTGCCACCAGTAGCAGCGGTAGCACAGATACGCAGTATTTT	CATSSSGSTDTQYF
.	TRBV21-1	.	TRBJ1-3	TGTGCCAGCAGCAAAGAAGACCTGAGGGGGTTCTGTCGCGGAAACACCATATATTTT	CASSKEDLRGFCRGNTIYF
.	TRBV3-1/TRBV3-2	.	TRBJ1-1	TGTGCCAGCAGCCTACAGGGTGGAATGAACACTGAAGCTTTCTTT	CASSLQGGMNTEAFF
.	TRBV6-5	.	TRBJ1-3	TGTGCCAGCAGACAGTCCCTGAGCTCTGGAAACACCATATATTTT	CASRQSLSSGNTIYF
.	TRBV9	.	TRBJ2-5	TGTGCCAGCAGCGTAGTATATGAGACCCAGTACTTC	CASSVVYETQYF
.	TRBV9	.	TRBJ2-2	TGTGCCAGCAGCGCCTCAGGGTTGTCGAACACCGGGGAGCTGTTTTTT	CASSASGLSNTGELFF